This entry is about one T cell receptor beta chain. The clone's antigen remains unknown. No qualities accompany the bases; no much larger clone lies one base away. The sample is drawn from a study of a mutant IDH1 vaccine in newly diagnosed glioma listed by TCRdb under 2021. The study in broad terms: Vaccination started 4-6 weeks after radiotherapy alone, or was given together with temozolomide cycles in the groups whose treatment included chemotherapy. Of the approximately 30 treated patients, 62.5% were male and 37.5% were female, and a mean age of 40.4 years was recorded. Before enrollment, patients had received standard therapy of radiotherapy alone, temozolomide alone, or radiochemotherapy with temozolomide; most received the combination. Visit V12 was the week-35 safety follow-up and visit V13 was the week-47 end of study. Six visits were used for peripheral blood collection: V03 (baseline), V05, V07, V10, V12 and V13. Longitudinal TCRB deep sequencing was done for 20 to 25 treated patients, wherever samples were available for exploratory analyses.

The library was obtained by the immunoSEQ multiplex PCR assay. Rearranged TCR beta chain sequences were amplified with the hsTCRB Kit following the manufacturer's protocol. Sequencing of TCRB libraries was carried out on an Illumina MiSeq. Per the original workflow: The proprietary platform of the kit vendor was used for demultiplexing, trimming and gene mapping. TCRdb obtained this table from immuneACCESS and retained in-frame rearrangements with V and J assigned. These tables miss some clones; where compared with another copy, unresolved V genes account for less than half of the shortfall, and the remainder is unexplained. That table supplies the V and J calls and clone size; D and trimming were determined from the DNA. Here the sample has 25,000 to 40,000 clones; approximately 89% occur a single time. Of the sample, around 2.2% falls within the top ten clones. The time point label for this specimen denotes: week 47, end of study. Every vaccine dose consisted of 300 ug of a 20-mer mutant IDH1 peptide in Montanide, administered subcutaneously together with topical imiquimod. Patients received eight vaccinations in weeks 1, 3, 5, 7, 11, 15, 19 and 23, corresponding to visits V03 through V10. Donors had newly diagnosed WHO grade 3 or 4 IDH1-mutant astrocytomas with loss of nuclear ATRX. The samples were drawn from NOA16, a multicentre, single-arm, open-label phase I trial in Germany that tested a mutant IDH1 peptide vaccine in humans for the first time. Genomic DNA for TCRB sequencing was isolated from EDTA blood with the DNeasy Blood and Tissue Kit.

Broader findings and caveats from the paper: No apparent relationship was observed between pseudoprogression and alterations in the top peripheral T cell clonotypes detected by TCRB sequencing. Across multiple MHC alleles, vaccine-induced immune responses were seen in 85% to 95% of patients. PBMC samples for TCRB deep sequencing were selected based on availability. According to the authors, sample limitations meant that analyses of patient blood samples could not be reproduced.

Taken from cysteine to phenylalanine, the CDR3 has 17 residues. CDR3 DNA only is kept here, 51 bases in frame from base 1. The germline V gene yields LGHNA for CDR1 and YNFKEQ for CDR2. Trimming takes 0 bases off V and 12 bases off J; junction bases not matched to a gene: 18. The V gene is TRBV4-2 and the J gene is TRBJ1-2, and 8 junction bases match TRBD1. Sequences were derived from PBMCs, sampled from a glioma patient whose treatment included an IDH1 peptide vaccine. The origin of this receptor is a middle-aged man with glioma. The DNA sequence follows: TGTGCCAGCAGCCAAGAAGGGGAGGGGGACAGGCCCGTTCCACACACCTTC. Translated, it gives CASSQEGEGDRPVPHTF.